Each of the 6 T cell receptor beta chains below was sequenced from the same sample in a study of shared clonotypes between healthy human individuals. This table comes from immunoSEQ multiplex PCR, and its TCRdb copy is limited to in-frame clones, with some not included. The repertoire holds around 2.3 million clones, with roughly 95% as singletons. Sequencing was carried out using naive CD4+ T cells sorted from blood. Stated subset: CD45RA+ positively selected. The receptors stem from a man in his late teens or twenties in good health.

As to this clone: Other DNA sequences in the same sample also yield this CDR3. The chain carries TRBV6-5 and TRBJ1-2; D possibly corresponds to TRBD1 (5 bases). The germline V gene has CDR1 MNHEY and CDR2 SVGAGI. V was trimmed by 0 bases and J by 4 bases, leaving 9 bases between them. The CDR3 has 14 residues. The CDR3 loop is CASSYSRGPYGYTF. The CDR3 DNA sequence: TGTGCCAGCAGTTACTCCCGGGGACCCTATGGCTACACCTTC.

The chain carries TRBV28 and TRBJ1-2; D possibly corresponds to TRBD1 (6 bases). With 6 bases removed from V and 3 bases from J, the gap between germline ends came to 17 bases. This CDR3 is 15 amino acids long. Germline V gene sequence: CDR1 MDHEN, CDR2 SYDVKM. For the CDR3, the DNA is TGTGCCAGCAGGGGGATGGGTAGGACAGACTATGGCTACACCTTC. It specifies CASRGMGRTDYGYTF.

In regard to this clone: This may be a read error: a much more frequent sequence differs by one nucleotide. The genes are TRBV18 and TRBJ2-2; D gene ambiguous. The CDR3 covers 13 residues. Germline CDR1 is KGHSH and CDR2 is LQKENI. CDR3 region: CASSPPKTGELFF. As DNA, the CDR3 is TGTGCCAGCTCACCACCGAAGACCGGGGAGCTGTTTTTT.

This chain connects TRBV28 to TRBJ2-1; 11 bases are shared with TRBD2. V shed 5 bases, J shed 9 bases, and the junction held 3 bases outside the gene matches. The CDR3 has 13 amino acids. Germline V gene sequence: CDR1 MDHEN, CDR2 SYDVKM. Here the CDR3 reads CASSLLAGGEQFF. The CDR3 DNA is TGTGCCAGCAGTCTCCTAGCGGGAGGTGAGCAGTTCTTC.

The chain combines TRBV27 with TRBJ2-2; TRBD2 matches at 10 bases. CDR3 length: 15 residues. Germline-derived CDR1 and CDR2 are MNHEY and SMNVEV (reference sequence). J gave up 4 bases and V 5 bases, and 4 bases lay outside the gene matches. Here the CDR3 DNA reads TGTGCCAGCAGTATTAGCGGGGGGTTCACCGGGGAGCTGTTTTTT. Its protein product is CASSISGGFTGELFF.

The chain couples TRBV7-6 to TRBJ2-2; 8 bases match TRBD2. CDR1 is SGHVS and CDR2 is FNYEAQ in the germline V gene. This CDR3 has 13 amino acids. After removal of 5 bases from V and 6 bases from J, the junction contained 2 bases not matched to a gene. The CDR3 spells CASSPSGPGELFF. As DNA, the CDR3 is TGTGCCAGCAGCCCTAGCGGGCCCGGGGAGCTGTTTTTT.